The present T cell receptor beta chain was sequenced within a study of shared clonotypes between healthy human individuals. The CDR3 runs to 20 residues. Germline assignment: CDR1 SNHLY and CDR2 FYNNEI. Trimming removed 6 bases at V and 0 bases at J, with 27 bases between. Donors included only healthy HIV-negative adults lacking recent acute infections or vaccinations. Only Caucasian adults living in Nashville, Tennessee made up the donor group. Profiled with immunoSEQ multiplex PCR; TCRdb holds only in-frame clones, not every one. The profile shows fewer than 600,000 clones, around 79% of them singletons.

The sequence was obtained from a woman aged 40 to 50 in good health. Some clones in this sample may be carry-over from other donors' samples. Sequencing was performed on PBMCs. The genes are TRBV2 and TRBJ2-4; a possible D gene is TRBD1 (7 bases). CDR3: CASSDDRVSSDHLAKNIQYF. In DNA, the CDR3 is TGTGCCAGCAGCGACGACAGGGTGTCTAGCGATCACCTAGCCAAAAACATTCAGTACTTC.